A single sample gave rise to the 7 T cell receptor beta chains below, sequenced in a study of T cell responses to AZD1222 COVID-19 vaccine. TCRdb's table, derived via immunoSEQ multiplex PCR, lists solely in-frame clones and lacks some. Here the sample spans tens of thousands of clones, about 88% being singletons. The sequenced sample was peripheral blood, obtained on day 0 of AZD1222 vaccination. These receptors were collected from an adult in good health.

The chain carries TRBV2 and TRBJ1-2; 9 nucleotides align to TRBD1. From germline, CDR1 is SNHLY and CDR2 FYNNEI. V shed 2 bases, J shed 2 bases, and the junction held 6 bases outside the gene matches. This CDR3 contains 16 residues. The CDR3 reads CASSEIPTGGNYGYTF. The CDR3 nucleotides are TGTGCCAGCAGTGAAATCCCAACAGGGGGCAACTATGGCTACACCTTC.

In this sample, this clone turned up once. The V gene is TRBV4-3, the J gene TRBJ2-4; a weak D match, TRBD1 (6 bases). V lost 4 bases and J 5 bases, leaving 9 bases between the germline ends. This CDR3 is 13 amino acids long. The germline V gene has CDR1 LGHNA and CDR2 YSLEER. The CDR3 DNA follows: TGCGCCAGCAGCCGGGGGCGCGAAAACATTCAGTACTTC. It encodes CASSRGRENIQYF.

The V call is TRBV7-9, the J call TRBJ1-6; D remains ambiguous. This CDR3 has 13 residues. CDR1 SEHNR and CDR2 FQNEAQ come from the germline V gene (reference sequence). Trimming stripped 2 bases from V and 8 bases from J, with 7 bases between. The CDR3 bases are TGTGCCAGCAGCTTATTTAAGGATTCACCCCTCCACTTT. Translated: CASSLFKDSPLHF.

The V gene is TRBV24-1, the J gene TRBJ2-5, with 9 bases identical to TRBD1. This CDR3 is 13 amino acids long. V dropped 9 bases and J dropped 5; count of bases not matched to a gene: 6. Germline V CDR1 and CDR2: KGHDR, SFDVKD. The CDR3: CATARTGDETQYF. CDR3 DNA sequence: TGTGCCACCGCCCGGACAGGGGATGAGACCCAGTACTTC.

V is TRBV7-3 and J is TRBJ2-3, with D possibly TRBD2 on 7 matching bases. CDR3 size: 15 residues. The ends were cut back, 4 bases at V and 6 bases at J, with 17 bases in the middle. CDR1 and CDR2 (germline): SGHTA, FQGTGA. The CDR3 nucleotides read TGTGCCAGCAGCTCCCAGCCGGGGGGCGGCGATACGCAGTATTTT. It yields the protein CASSSQPGGGDTQYF.

The chain has TRBV6-8 and TRBJ2-3; D tentatively reads TRBD1 or TRBD2 (5 bases each). Trimming pared 7 bases from V and 2 bases from J, leaving 28 bases between. Germline CDR1 and CDR2: MNHGY and SAAAGT. The CDR3 runs to 19 residues. The CDR3 nucleotides are TGTGCCAGCAACTTACCTGGGGCGACCGGGGTCGGAAACACAGATACGCAGTATTTT. It yields the protein CASNLPGATGVGNTDTQYF.

The chain has TRBV9 and TRBJ1-2, with D possibly matching TRBD1 (5 bases). Germline assignment: CDR1 SGDLS and CDR2 YYNGEE. V gave up 0 bases and J gave up 1 base, with 7 bases separating them. This CDR3 is built from 14 residues. CDR3 protein: CASSVGGDNYGYTF. The CDR3 region has the DNA TGTGCCAGCAGCGTAGGAGGGGATAACTATGGCTACACCTTC.